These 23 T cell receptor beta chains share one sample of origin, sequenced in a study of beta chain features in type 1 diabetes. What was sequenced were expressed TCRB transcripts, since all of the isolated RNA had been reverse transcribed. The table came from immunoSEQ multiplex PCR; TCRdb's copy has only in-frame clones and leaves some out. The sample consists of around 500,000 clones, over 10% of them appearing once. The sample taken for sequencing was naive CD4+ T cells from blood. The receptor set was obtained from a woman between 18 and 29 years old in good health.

This chain's CDR3 is CASSLGPNGYTF. CDR3 coding DNA: TGTGCCAGCAGCTTGGGGCCGAATGGCTACACCTTC. The chain couples TRBV5-6 to TRBJ1-2, with D uncertain. The V end was cut by 0 bases, the J end by 6 bases, with 6 bases between. The CDR3 length is 12 residues. Germline CDR1 is SGHDT and CDR2 is YYEEEE.

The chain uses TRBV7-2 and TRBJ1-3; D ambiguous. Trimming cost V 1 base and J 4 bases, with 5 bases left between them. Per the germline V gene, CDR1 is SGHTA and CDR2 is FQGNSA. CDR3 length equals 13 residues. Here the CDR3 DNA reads TGTGCCAGCAGCTTAGGAGGGGGAAACACCATATATTTT. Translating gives CASSLGGGNTIYF. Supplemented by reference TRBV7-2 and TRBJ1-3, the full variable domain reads GAGVSQSPSNKVTEKGKDVELRCDPISGHTALYWYRQSLGQGLEFLIYFQGNSAPDKSGLPSDRFSAERTGGSVSTLTIQRTQQEDSAVYLCASSLGGGNTIYFGEGSWLTVV.

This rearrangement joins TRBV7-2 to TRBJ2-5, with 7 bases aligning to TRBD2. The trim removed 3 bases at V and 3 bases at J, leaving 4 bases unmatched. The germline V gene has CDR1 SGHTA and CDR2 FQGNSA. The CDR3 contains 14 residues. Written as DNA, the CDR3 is TGTGCCAGCAGCTTCGGCGGGAGCGAAGAGACCCAGTACTTC. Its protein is CASSFGGSEETQYF.

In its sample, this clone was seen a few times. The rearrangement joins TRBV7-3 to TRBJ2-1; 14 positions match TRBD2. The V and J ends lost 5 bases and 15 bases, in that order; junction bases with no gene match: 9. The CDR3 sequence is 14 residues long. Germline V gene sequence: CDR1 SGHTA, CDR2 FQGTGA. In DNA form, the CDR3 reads TGTGCCAGCAGCCCCCGCGGGACTAGCGGGAGTCGGTTCTTC. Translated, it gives CASSPRGTSGSRFF.

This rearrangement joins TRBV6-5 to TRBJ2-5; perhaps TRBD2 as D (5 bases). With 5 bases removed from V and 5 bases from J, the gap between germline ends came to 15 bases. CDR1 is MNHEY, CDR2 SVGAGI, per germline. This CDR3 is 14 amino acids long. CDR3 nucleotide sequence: TGTGCCAGCAGTAGGACTTTAGCTGCGGAGACCCAGTACTTC. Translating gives CASSRTLAAETQYF.

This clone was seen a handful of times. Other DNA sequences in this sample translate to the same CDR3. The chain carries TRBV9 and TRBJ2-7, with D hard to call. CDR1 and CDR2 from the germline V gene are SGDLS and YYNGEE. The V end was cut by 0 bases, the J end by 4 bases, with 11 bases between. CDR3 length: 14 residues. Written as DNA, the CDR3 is TGTGCCAGCAGCGTAGCAACGTCCTCTTACGAGCAGTACTTC. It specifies CASSVATSSYEQYF.

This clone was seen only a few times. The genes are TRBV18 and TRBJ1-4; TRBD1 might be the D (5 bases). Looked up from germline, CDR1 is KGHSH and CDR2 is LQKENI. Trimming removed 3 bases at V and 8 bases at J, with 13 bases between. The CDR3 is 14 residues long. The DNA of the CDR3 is TGTGCCAGCTCACCGGGACTCAAAGTGGAAAAACTGTTTTTT. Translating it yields CASSPGLKVEKLFF.

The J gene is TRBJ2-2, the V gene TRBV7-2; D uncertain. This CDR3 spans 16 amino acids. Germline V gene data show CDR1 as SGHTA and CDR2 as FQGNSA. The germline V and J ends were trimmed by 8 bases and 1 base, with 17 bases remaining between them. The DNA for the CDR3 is TGTGCCAGCTTCACGGTACCGAATAAGAACACCGGGGAGCTGTTTTTT. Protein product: CASFTVPNKNTGELFF.

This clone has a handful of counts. CDR3 in amino acids: CASSQGWGLIQETQYF. DNA of the CDR3: TGTGCCAGCAGCCAAGGTTGGGGACTGATCCAAGAGACCCAGTACTTC. This rearrangement joins TRBV14 to TRBJ2-5; D may be TRBD2 (6 bases). The CDR3 sequence is 16 residues long. V dropped 1 base and J dropped 1 base, with 13 bases sitting between them. CDR1 SGHDN and CDR2 FVKESK come from the germline V gene.

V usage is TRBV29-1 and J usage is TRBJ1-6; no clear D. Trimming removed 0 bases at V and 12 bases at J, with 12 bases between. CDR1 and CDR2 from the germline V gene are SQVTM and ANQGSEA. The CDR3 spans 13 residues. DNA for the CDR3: TGCAGCGTTGAAGAACGATGGGGTGTACCCCTCCACTTT. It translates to CSVEERWGVPLHF.

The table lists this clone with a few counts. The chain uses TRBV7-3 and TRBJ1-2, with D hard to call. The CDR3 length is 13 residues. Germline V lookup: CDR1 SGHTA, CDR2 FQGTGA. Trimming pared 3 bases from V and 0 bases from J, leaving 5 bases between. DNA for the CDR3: TGTGCCAGCAGCTTCGGGCCTAACTATGGCTACACCTTC. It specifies CASSFGPNYGYTF.

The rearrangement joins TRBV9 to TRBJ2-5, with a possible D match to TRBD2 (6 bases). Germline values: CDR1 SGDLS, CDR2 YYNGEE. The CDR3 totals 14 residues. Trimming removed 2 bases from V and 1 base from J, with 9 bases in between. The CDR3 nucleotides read TGTGCCAGCAGCGTGCGGGGAATCCAAGAGACCCAGTACTTC. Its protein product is CASSVRGIQETQYF.

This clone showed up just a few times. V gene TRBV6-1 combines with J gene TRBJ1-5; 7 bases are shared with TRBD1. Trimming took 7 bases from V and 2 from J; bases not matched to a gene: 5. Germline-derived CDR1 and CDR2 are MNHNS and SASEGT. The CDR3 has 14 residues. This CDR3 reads CASNRGMGNQPQHF. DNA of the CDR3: TGTGCCAGCAACAGGGGCATGGGCAATCAGCCCCAGCATTTT.

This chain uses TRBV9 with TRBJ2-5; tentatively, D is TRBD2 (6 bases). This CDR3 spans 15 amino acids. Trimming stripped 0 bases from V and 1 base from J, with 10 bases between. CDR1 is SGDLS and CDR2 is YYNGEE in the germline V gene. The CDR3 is CASSVGGVFQETQYF. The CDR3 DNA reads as TGTGCCAGCAGCGTAGGCGGGGTGTTCCAAGAGACCCAGTACTTC.

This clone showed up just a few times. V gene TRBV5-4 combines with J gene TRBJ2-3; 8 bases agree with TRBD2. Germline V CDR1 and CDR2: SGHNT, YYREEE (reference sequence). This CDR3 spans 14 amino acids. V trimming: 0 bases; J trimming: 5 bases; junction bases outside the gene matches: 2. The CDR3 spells CASSLEAGVDTQYF. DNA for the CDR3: TGTGCCAGCAGCTTGGAAGCGGGAGTAGATACGCAGTATTTT.

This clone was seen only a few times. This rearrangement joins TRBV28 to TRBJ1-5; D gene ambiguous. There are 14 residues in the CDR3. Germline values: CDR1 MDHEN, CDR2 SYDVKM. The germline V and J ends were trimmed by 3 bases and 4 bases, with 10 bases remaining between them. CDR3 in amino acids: CASSLVRRNQPQHF. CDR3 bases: TGTGCCAGCAGTTTGGTGAGGCGAAATCAGCCCCAGCATTTT.

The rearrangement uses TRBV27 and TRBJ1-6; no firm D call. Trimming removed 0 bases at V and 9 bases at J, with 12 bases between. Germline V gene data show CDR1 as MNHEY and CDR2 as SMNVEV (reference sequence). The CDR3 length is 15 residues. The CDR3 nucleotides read TGTGCCAGCAGTTTATCCCTGGGAGGCACTTCACCCCTCCACTTT. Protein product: CASSLSLGGTSPLHF.

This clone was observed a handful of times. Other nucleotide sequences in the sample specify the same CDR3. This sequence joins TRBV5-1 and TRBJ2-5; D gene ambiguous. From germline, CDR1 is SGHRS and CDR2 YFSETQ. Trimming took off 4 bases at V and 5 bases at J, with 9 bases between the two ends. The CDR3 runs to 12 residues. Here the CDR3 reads CASSLEQETQYF. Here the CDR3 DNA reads TGCGCCAGCAGCCTAGAGCAGGAGACCCAGTACTTC.

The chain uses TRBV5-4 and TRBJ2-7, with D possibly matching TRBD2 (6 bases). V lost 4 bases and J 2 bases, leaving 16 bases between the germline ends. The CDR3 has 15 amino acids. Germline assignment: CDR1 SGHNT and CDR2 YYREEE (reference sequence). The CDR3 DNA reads TGTGCCAGCAGCATTAGCGGAGCGAAGACCTACGAGCAGTACTTC. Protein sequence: CASSISGAKTYEQYF.

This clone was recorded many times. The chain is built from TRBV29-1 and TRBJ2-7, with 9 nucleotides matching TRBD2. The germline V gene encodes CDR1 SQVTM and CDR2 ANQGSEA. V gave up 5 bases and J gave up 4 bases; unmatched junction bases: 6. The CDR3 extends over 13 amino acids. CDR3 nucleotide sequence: TGCAGCGTTCGCGGGAGGGCCGATTACGAGCAGTACTTC. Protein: CSVRGRADYEQYF.

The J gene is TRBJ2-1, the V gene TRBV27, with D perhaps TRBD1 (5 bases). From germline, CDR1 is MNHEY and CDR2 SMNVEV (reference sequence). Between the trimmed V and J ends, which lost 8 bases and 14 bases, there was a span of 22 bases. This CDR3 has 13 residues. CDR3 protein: CASSRQNTMSKFF. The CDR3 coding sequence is TGTGCCAGCTCTAGACAGAACACAATGAGTAAGTTCTTC.

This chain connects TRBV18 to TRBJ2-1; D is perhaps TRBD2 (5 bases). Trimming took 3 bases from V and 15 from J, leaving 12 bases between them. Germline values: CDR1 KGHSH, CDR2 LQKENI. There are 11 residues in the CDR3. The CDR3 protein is CASSPTDLAFF. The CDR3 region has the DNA TGTGCCAGCTCACCTACGGACTTAGCGTTCTTC.

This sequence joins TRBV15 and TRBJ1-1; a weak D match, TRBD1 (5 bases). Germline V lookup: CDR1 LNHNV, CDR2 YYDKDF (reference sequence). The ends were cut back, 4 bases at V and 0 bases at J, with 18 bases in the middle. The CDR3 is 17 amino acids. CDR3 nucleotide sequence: TGTGCCACCAGCATCTGGGGTCGGGGGAGCATGAACACTGAAGCTTTCTTT. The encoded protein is CATSIWGRGSMNTEAFF.